The 20 T cell receptor beta chains below all came from one sample that was sequenced in a study of T cells in Graves' hyperthyroidism and ophthalmopathy. Template material for amplifying TCR beta CDR3 regions consisted of RNA transcripts. HTBI primers drove first-round RT-PCR of the TCR CDR3. TCRdb called the multiplex PCR reads again in MiXCR, with one record for every CDR3 protein. This table holds around 250,000 distinct CDR3 sequences, around 17% found once. Material: blood. These receptors originate from a woman aged 18 to 35 with Graves' ophthalmopathy.

This clonotype was observed at least ten times. This chain uses TRBV20-1 with TRBJ2-1; D not resolved. CDR1 and CDR2 from the germline V gene are DFQATT and SNEGSKA (reference sequence). The germline V and J ends were trimmed by 4 bases and 8 bases, with 18 bases remaining between them. The CDR3 consists of 14 residues. The CDR3 region is CSANTFLGYHEQFF. DNA for the CDR3: TGCAGTGCTAACACTTTCCTGGGGTACCATGAGCAGTTCTTC.

This CDR3 is CASSQEDSSMNTEAFF. The CDR3 DNA is TGCGCCAGCAGCCAAGAAGACAGCTCTATGAACACTGAAGCTTTCTTT. The V call is TRBV4-1, the J call TRBJ1-1; maybe TRBD1 (5 bases). There are 16 residues in the CDR3. V was trimmed by 0 bases and J by 0 bases, leaving 11 bases between them. CDR1 and CDR2 from the germline V gene are MGHRA and YSYEKL.

This clonotype was detected a few times. The CDR3 protein is CASRGTSGGHANTGELFF. The CDR3 bases are TGTGCCAGCAGGGGGACTAGCGGGGGTCACGCGAACACCGGGGAGCTGTTTTTT. The J gene is TRBJ2-2, the V gene TRBV12-3 or TRBV12-4; 14 nucleotides match TRBD2. The CDR3 has 18 amino acids. V was pared by 6 bases and J by 0 bases, with 6 bases of the junction left unmatched.

The V gene is TRBV12-5, the J gene TRBJ1-2; D perhaps matches TRBD1 (5 bases). V was shortened by 2 bases and J by 4 bases, with 11 bases between the two germline ends. Germline V CDR1 and CDR2: LGHNT, FRNRAP. The CDR3 contains 14 residues. The CDR3 spells CASGLSGPFYGYTF. The DNA for the CDR3 is TGTGCTAGTGGTTTGTCAGGGCCCTTCTATGGCTACACCTTC.

This clonotype was detected ten times or more. DNA for the CDR3: TGTGCCAGCAGTTACTCGGGGGGCTACAATGAGCAGTTCTTC. This sequence encodes CASSYSGGYNEQFF. The rearrangement uses TRBV6-2 or TRBV6-3 and TRBJ2-1; D is possibly TRBD2 (6 bases). This CDR3 contains 14 residues. The germline gives CDR1 MNHEY, CDR2 SVGEGT. Trimming took off 0 bases at V and 3 bases at J, with 6 bases between the two ends.

About this clonotype itself: The limits of the CDR3 on the DNA are not certain, so only TCRdb's listed CDR3 is given. V gene TRBV6-1 combines with J gene TRBJ2-2; the table assigns TRBD2, which was not confirmed against the DNA. Germline assignment: CDR1 MNHNS and CDR2 SASEGT. The CDR3 length is 18 residues, termini included. The CDR3 reads CASSEVGLAAETPGSCFF.

The table lists this clonotype with many counts. The V and J genes are TRBV9 and TRBJ2-7, with 8 bases aligning to TRBD2. The V gene end was trimmed by 5 bases and the J gene end by 12 bases; junction bases not matched to a gene: 10. CDR3 size: 12 residues. The germline gives CDR1 SGDLS, CDR2 YYNGEE. CDR3 sequence reads: CASSQDSGTRYF. CDR3 nucleotides: TGTGCCAGCAGTCAAGATAGCGGGACGAGGTACTTC.

This clonotype has ten or more counts. The V call is TRBV12-3 or TRBV12-4, the J call TRBJ2-7; no definite D call. This CDR3 has 14 residues. V was shortened by 6 bases and J by 5 bases, with 17 bases between the two germline ends. CDR3 sequence: CASSLRARSHEQYF. The CDR3 bases are TGTGCCAGCAGCCTAAGGGCGCGTAGCCACGAGCAGTACTTC.

Of note for this clonotype: This may come from a read error, since a much larger clone is one base off. The chain couples TRBV5-6 to TRBJ2-3, with TRBD2 matching over 9 bases. This CDR3 is built from 15 residues. Germline CDR1 SGHDT, CDR2 YYEEEE. The CDR3 spells CASSLVGTSIDTQYF. The DNA of the CDR3 is TGTGCCAGCAGCTTGGTGGGGACTAGCATAGATACGCAGTATTTT. The full variable domain, completed using reference TRBV5-6 and TRBJ2-3, is DAGVTQSPTHLIKTRGQQVTLRCSPKSGHDTVSWYQQALGQGPQFIFQYYEEEERQRGNFPDRFSGHQFPNYSSELNVNALLLGDSALYLCASSLVGTSIDTQYFGPGTRLTVL.

Ten or more counts support this clonotype. This chain joins TRBV6-1 and TRBJ1-1, with a weak D call TRBD1 (5 bases). The CDR3 totals 18 residues. Germline V gives CDR1 MNHNS, CDR2 SASEGT. V lost 6 bases to trimming and J lost 0 bases, with 23 bases between them. CDR3 nucleotide sequence: TGTGCCAGCAGGGACTCAATGGGGGGTTGGGGGATGAACACTGAAGCTTTCTTT. Its protein product is CASRDSMGGWGMNTEAFF.

This clonotype was seen a few times. The rearrangement links TRBV6-2 or TRBV6-3 to TRBJ2-1; 14 bases fit TRBD2. Trimming cost V 6 bases and J 7 bases; bases outside gene matches: 8. This CDR3 spans 16 amino acids. Germline loops: CDR1 MNHEY, CDR2 SVGEGT. The chain's CDR3 is CASSQGLAGGGNEQFF. The CDR3 DNA reads TGTGCCAGCAGCCAAGGACTAGCGGGGGGTGGAAATGAGCAGTTCTTC.

The chain recombines TRBV4-2 with TRBJ1-5; D is perhaps TRBD1 (6 bases). The CDR3 extends over 16 amino acids. Looked up from germline, CDR1 is LGHNA and CDR2 is YNFKEQ. Between the trimmed V and J ends, which lost 1 base and 0 bases, there was a span of 10 bases. CDR3 nucleotide sequence: TGTGCCAGCAGCCAAGCTGGGGGCTCTAGCAATCAGCCCCAGCATTTT. It translates to CASSQAGGSSNQPQHF.

Concerning this clonotype itself: A single base separates this from a much larger clone, so it may be a read error. This rearrangement joins TRBV9 to TRBJ2-2, with D hard to call. Germline CDR1 SGDLS, CDR2 YYNGEE. This CDR3 contains 15 residues. Trimming removed 1 base from V and 4 bases from J, with 11 bases in between. The chain's CDR3 is CASSVYLQSTGELFF. CDR3 bases: TGTGCCAGCAGCGTATATCTGCAGAGCACCGGGGAGCTGTTTTTT.

Many counts were recorded for this clonotype. V is TRBV6-1 and J is TRBJ1-1, with D unresolved. Germline values: CDR1 MNHNS, CDR2 SASEGT. This CDR3 region has 13 residues. With 6 bases removed from V and 5 bases from J, the gap between germline ends came to 13 bases. The CDR3 reads CASRLGTATEAFF. CDR3 sequence (DNA): TGTGCCAGCAGGCTTGGTACGGCGACTGAAGCTTTCTTT.

At least ten counts were recorded for this clonotype. The V call is TRBV20-1, the J call TRBJ2-7; 9 bases line up with TRBD1. The germline gives CDR1 DFQATT, CDR2 SNEGSKA (reference sequence). The CDR3 extends over 14 amino acids. V lost 4 bases to trimming and J lost 3 bases; unmatched junction nucleotides: 7. The CDR3 bases are TGCAGTGCTAACAAAAGGGACAGGGACTACGAGCAGTACTTC. Its protein is CSANKRDRDYEQYF.

This clonotype showed up many times. The chain uses TRBV7-8 and TRBJ1-6; D remains ambiguous. V was shortened by 2 bases and J by 8 bases, with 7 bases between the two germline ends. Germline V CDR1 and CDR2: SGHVS, FQNEAQ. The CDR3 is made up of 13 amino acids. This CDR3 reads CASSLKADSPLHF. In DNA, the CDR3 is TGTGCCAGCAGCTTAAAGGCAGATTCACCCCTCCACTTT. Supplemented by reference TRBV7-8 and TRBJ1-6, the full variable domain reads GAGVSQSPRYKVAKRGQDVALRCDPISGHVSLFWYQQALGQGPEFLTYFQNEAQLDKSGLPSDRFFAERPEGSVSTLKIQRTQQEDSAVYLCASSLKADSPLHFGNGTRLTVT.

There are many counts of this clonotype. The V and J genes are TRBV6-2 or TRBV6-3 and TRBJ2-2; 9 bases match TRBD1. The CDR3 has 16 residues. Germline CDR1 reads MNHEY; CDR2 reads SVGEGT. J gave up 2 bases and V 8 bases, and 9 bases lay outside the gene matches. The CDR3 DNA follows: TGTGCCAGCGGGTATGGACAGGGGACCAACACCGGGGAGCTGTTTTTT. This translates into CASGYGQGTNTGELFF.

This clonotype was counted at least ten times. This chain connects TRBV19 to TRBJ2-1, with TRBD2 matching over 10 bases. CDR1 is LNHDA, CDR2 SQIVND, per germline (reference sequence). The CDR3 extends over 15 amino acids. V trimming: 3 bases; J trimming: 7 bases; junction bases outside the gene matches: 6. CDR3 region: CASSMLAGVVNEQFF. The CDR3 nucleotides read TGTGCCAGTAGTATGCTAGCGGGAGTCGTGAATGAGCAGTTCTTC.

The sample holds many counts of this clonotype. The chain carries TRBV7-2 and TRBJ2-1; TRBD2 is a possible D gene (6 bases). Trimming took off 0 bases at V and 7 bases at J, with 13 bases between the two ends. Germline CDR1 reads SGHTA; CDR2 reads FQGNSA. There are 15 residues in the CDR3. CDR3 nucleotide sequence: TGTGCCAGCAGCTTAGCTGGAGGGCCGGGAAATGAGCAGTTCTTC. This sequence encodes CASSLAGGPGNEQFF.

This clonotype was seen ten or more times. The genes are TRBV28 and TRBJ2-2; D is perhaps TRBD2 (5 bases). In germline, CDR1 is MDHEN, CDR2 SYDVKM. This CDR3 is built from 16 residues. Trimming pared 3 bases from V and 5 bases from J, leaving 16 bases between. The CDR3 spells CASSFFVLSGTGELFF. The DNA for the CDR3 is TGTGCCAGCAGTTTCTTTGTGCTCTCGGGGACCGGGGAGCTGTTTTTT.